This TCR beta chain was captured in a study of shared clonotypes between healthy human individuals. In replicate PCRs of unsorted PBMC, about 300 ng DNA, around 30,000 T cell genomes, was used. Some clones are missing from TCRdb's copy, which holds only in-frame ones; the method was immunoSEQ multiplex PCR. The data show hundreds of thousands of clones, roughly four fifths seen once. The CDR3 sequence is 18 residues long. Germline-derived CDR1 and CDR2 are SEHNR and FQNEAQ (reference sequence). The trim removed 5 bases at V and 3 bases at J, leaving 9 bases unmatched. Sequenced material: PBMCs. The chain employs TRBV7-9 and TRBJ2-5; 16 nucleotides agree with TRBD2. The receptor comes from a woman in her forties in good health. Some clones in this sample may be carry-over from other donors' samples. The CDR3 DNA reads TGTGCCAGCAGCCCCGGGACTAGCGGGAGGGTCGCAAAAGAGACCCAGTACTTC. Its protein is CASSPGTSGRVAKETQYF. Looking up the rest from reference TRBV7-9 and TRBJ2-5 gives the full variable domain: DTGVSQNPRHKITKRGQNVTFRCDPISEHNRLYWYRQTLGQGPEFLTYFQNEAQLEKSRLLSDRFSAERPKGSFSTLEIQRTEQGDSAMYLCASSPGTSGRVAKETQYFGPGTRLLVL.